The sequence of this TCR beta chain was determined in a study of shared clonotypes between healthy human individuals. Study observations and caveats: Non-shared clonotypes were found to have lower generation probabilities than the clonotypes that were shared by all four of the sorted-subset donors.

Sequencing was at deep level. Profiling relied on immunoSEQ multiplex PCR, and the TCRdb table lists in-frame clones only, not all of them. Counted here are 550,000 to 850,000 clones, approximately 79% occurring once; the ten biggest clones make up about 1.8%. This CDR3 contains 10 residues. Deletions cut 4 bases from V and 6 bases from J, with 7 bases between. Germline loops: CDR1 SQVTM, CDR2 ANQGSEA. Worth noting for this clone: As yet, its antigen is unknown.

The rearrangement links TRBV29-1 to TRBJ2-7, with D tentatively TRBD1 (6 bases). Material: memory CD4+ T cells sorted from blood. The subset: CD45RA-negative fraction. The sequence was collected from a woman aged 25 to 39 in good health. The DNA for the CDR3 is TGCAGCGTTGCACAGGGCGAGCAGTACTTC. Translation gives CSVAQGEQYF.